This note documents a single T cell receptor (beta chain) sequence. TCRdb's copy holds only in-frame clones and misses some; the assay was immunoSEQ multiplex PCR. The sample yields around 84,000 clones, around 83% seen once. This record belongs to a study of blood T cell repertoires in COVID-19. Across the study: The United States, Italy and Spain supplied acute and convalescent COVID-19 samples.

Germline V CDR1 and CDR2: SNHLY, FYNNEI. The CDR3 sequence is 11 residues long. V was cut by 6 bases and J by 6 bases, with 9 bases left in between. The chain is built from TRBV2 and TRBJ2-7, with D perhaps TRBD2 (5 bases). Sequenced material: peripheral blood. This receptor was obtained from an older man with active or convalescent COVID-19. For the CDR3, the DNA is TGTGCCAGCAGAGTAGAGGGCGAGCAGTACTTC. This translates into CASRVEGEQYF.